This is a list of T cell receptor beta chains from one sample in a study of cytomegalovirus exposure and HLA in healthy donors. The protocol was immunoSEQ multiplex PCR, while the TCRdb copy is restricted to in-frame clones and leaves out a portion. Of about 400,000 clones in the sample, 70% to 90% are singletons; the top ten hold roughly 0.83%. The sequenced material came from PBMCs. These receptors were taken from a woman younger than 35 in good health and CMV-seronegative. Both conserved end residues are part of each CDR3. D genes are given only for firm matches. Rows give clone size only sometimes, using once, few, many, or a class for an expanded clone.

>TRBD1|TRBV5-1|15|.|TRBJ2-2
TGCGCCAGCAGACCGGTGGGACAGGTCACCGGGGAGCTGTTTTTT
CASRPVGQVTGELFF
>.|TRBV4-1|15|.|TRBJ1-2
TGCGCCAGCAGCCAAGAGGGACTTACCAACTATGGCTACACCTTC
CASSQEGLTNYGYTF
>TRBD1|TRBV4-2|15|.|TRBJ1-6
TGTGCCAGCAGCCAAGAGGGACAGGCATATTCACCCCTCCACTTT
CASSQEGQAYSPLHF
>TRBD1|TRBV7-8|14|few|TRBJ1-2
TGTGCCAGCAGCTTAGAGGTGACAGGGGGCGGCTACACCTTC
CASSLEVTGGGYTF
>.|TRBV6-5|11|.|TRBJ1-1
TGTGCCAGCTCAGGGGTTACTGAAGCTTTCTTT
CASSGVTEAFF
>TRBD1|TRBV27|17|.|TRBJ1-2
TGTGCCAGCAGTGCCAACCTGGGACAGGGGTTAATCTATGGCTACACCTTC
CASSANLGQGLIYGYTF
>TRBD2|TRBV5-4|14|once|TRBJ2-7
TGTGCCAGCAGCTGGTCGGGAGGGCCCTACGAGCAGTACTTC
CASSWSGGPYEQYF
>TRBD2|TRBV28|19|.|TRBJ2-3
TGTGCCAGCAGTTCTCCGGGTGTGCTAGCGGTGTCGGTCACAGATACGCAGTATTTT
CASSSPGVLAVSVTDTQYF
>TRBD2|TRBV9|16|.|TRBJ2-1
TGTGCCAGCAGCGGAGTACTAGCGGGAGGGTACAATGAGCAGTTCTTC
CASSGVLAGGYNEQFF
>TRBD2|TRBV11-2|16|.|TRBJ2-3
TGTGCCAGCAGCTCGCTAGCGGGGGCTGGGACAGATACGCAGTATTTT
CASSSLAGAGTDTQYF
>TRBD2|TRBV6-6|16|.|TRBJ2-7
TGTGCCAGCAGTTCATCCAGACTAGCGGGGGGGCACGAGCAGTACTTC
CASSSSRLAGGHEQYF
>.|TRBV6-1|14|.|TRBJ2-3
TGTGCCAGCAGCCTAAGGGGGGGCAGGGATACGCAGTATTTT
CASSLRGGRDTQYF
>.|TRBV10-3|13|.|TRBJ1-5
TGTGCCATCAAGGACATGGGCAATCAGCCCCAGCATTTT
CAIKDMGNQPQHF
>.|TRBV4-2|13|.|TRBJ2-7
TGTGCCAGCAGCCAAGGTGAGGTCAGCGAGCAGTACTTC
CASSQGEVSEQYF
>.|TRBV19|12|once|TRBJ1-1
TGTGCCAGTAGTATGGGGGCCTTGGATGCTTTCTTT
CASSMGALDAFF
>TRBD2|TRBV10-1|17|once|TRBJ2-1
TGCGCCAGCAGTATTACGGCGGGAGGGCCACTGAGGGATGAGCAGTTCTTC
CASSITAGGPLRDEQFF
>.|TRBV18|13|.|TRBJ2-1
TGTGCCAGCTCACCACCCCTCTACAATGAGCAGTTCTTC
CASSPPLYNEQFF
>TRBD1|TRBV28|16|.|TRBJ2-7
TGTGCCAGCAGTACCATCCGGGACAGGGTCCCGTACGAGCAGTACTTC
CASSTIRDRVPYEQYF
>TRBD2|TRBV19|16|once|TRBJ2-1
TGTGCCAGTAGTATAGGTAGCGGGGGGCCCTACAATGAGCAGTTCTTC
CASSIGSGGPYNEQFF
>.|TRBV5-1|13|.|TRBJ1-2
TGCGCCAGCAGCCCCAACAGGGACGGAGGCTACACCTTC
CASSPNRDGGYTF
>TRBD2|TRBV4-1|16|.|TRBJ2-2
TGCGCCAGCAGCCCCTTTGCGGGGGGGGTCACCGGGGAGCTGTTTTTT
CASSPFAGGVTGELFF
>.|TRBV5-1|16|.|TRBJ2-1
TGCGCCAGCAGCTTGGACGCGGGTAGCTCCTACAATGAGCAGTTCTTC
CASSLDAGSSYNEQFF
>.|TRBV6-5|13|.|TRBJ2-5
TGTGCCAGCAGGGGGGCTGATCGGGAGACCCAGTACTTC
CASRGADRETQYF
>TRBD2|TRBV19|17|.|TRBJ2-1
TGTGCCAGCGGACTAGCGGGAGGGAGTCCCTCCTACAATGAGCAGTTCTTC
CASGLAGGSPSYNEQFF
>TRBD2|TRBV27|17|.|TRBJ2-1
TGTGCCAGCAGTCGGGGACTAGCGGGAGCGCCCTACAATGAGCAGTTCTTC
CASSRGLAGAPYNEQFF
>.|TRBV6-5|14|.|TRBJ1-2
TGTGCCAGCAGTTACTCTGGGGGGGCGCGCGGCTACACCTTC
CASSYSGGARGYTF
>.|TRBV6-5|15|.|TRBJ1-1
TGTGCCAGCACCGAACGGGGGGCAAAGAACACTGAAGCTTTCTTT
CASTERGAKNTEAFF
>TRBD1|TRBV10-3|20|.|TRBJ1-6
TGTGCCATCAGTGAGTCCCCAGACAGGGCGGAAGGCTCCTATAATTCACCCCTCCACTTT
CAISESPDRAEGSYNSPLHF
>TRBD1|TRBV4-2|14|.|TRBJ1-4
TGTGCCAGCAGTTCCACAGGGGGCAAGGAAAAACTGTTTTTT
CASSSTGGKEKLFF
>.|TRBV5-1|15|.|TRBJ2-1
TGCGCCAGCAGCTTGGAAGGGGGTACCCACAATGAGCAGTTCTTC
CASSLEGGTHNEQFF
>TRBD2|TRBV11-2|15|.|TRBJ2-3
TGTGCCAGCAGCTCACCAGCGGGGGGTCGGGATACGCAGTATTTT
CASSSPAGGRDTQYF
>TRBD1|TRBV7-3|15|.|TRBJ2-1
TGTGCCAGCAGCTCGATGGGGACAGGGGCTTATGAGCAGTTCTTC
CASSSMGTGAYEQFF
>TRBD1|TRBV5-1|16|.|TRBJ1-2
TGCGCCAGCAGCTTAGCCGGGACAGATTATCTAAAGGGCTACACCTTC
CASSLAGTDYLKGYTF
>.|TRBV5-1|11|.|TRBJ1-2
TGCGCCAGCAGCTTGGGGCAGATCTACACCTTC
CASSLGQIYTF
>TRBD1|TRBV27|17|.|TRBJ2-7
TGTGCCAGCAGCCCTACCCACGACAGGGGATTCTCCTACGAGCAGTACTTC
CASSPTHDRGFSYEQYF
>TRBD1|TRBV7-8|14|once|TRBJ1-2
TGTGCCAGCAGCTCGCTAGACAGGGGAAATGGCTACACCTTC
CASSSLDRGNGYTF
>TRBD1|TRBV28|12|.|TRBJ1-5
TGTGCCAGCGGCCGAGGGGGCCAGCCCCAGCATTTT
CASGRGGQPQHF
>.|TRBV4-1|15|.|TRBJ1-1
TGCGCCAGCAGCCAGTCATCGGGCAGGCGGGGTGAAGCTTTCTTT
CASSQSSGRRGEAFF